This is a list of T cell receptor beta chains from one sample in a study of OX40 agonist ivuxolimab in advanced cancers. The method was immunoSEQ multiplex PCR; TCRdb's version includes in-frame clones alone and lacks a portion of them. The sample consists of roughly 90,000 clones, approximately 88% of them appearing once. The sequences come from CD4+ or CD8+ T cells sorted from blood, collected in a trial of the OX40 agonist ivuxolimab. These receptors all stem from an adult with an advanced solid tumor such as melanoma, head and neck, liver or kidney cancer. CDR3s include the opening cysteine and the closing phenylalanine or tryptophan. Fields, in order: J gene, D gene, V gene, clone size, CDR3 protein, CDR3 DNA. D genes are given only for firm matches. A row's size may be missing; if present it is once, few, many or a size class.

j_gene: TRBJ2-1
d_gene: -
v_gene: TRBV5-4
abundance: -
CDR3aa: CASSRGADGEQFF
CDR3nt: TGTGCCAGCAGTCGGGGGGCCGATGGTGAGCAGTTCTTC

j_gene: TRBJ2-3
d_gene: -
v_gene: TRBV4-1
abundance: -
CDR3aa: CASSQDSGLTIDTQYF
CDR3nt: TGCGCCAGCAGCCAAGATTCGGGACTCACCATCGATACGCAGTATTTT

j_gene: TRBJ1-3
d_gene: -
v_gene: TRBV6-1
abundance: -
CDR3aa: CASSEGYSGNTIYF
CDR3nt: TGTGCCAGCAGTGAGGGGTACTCTGGAAACACCATATATTTT

j_gene: TRBJ2-7
d_gene: TRBD2
v_gene: TRBV27
abundance: -
CDR3aa: CATGTSGRYEQYF
CDR3nt: TGTGCCACCGGGACTAGCGGGAGGTACGAGCAGTACTTC

j_gene: TRBJ2-1
d_gene: -
v_gene: TRBV4-1
abundance: -
CDR3aa: CASSPWTIHFYNEQFF
CDR3nt: TGCGCCAGCAGCCCCTGGACAATCCATTTCTACAATGAGCAGTTCTTC

j_gene: TRBJ1-2
d_gene: -
v_gene: TRBV7-2
abundance: once
CDR3aa: CASSFVVANYGYTF
CDR3nt: TGTGCCAGCAGCTTTGTTGTAGCCAACTATGGCTACACCTTC

j_gene: TRBJ1-5
d_gene: -
v_gene: TRBV9
abundance: -
CDR3aa: CASSVAGGGQPQHF
CDR3nt: TGTGCCAGCAGCGTAGCCGGGGGCGGTCAGCCCCAGCATTTT

j_gene: TRBJ1-1
d_gene: -
v_gene: TRBV2
abundance: -
CDR3aa: CASIVGREAFF
CDR3nt: TGTGCCAGCATAGTGGGGCGGGAAGCTTTCTTT

j_gene: TRBJ2-7
d_gene: -
v_gene: TRBV7-2
abundance: -
CDR3aa: CASSLAPYEQYF
CDR3nt: TGTGCCAGCAGCTTAGCGCCCTACGAGCAGTACTTC

j_gene: TRBJ1-1
d_gene: -
v_gene: TRBV9
abundance: -
CDR3aa: CASSVQGNTEAFF
CDR3nt: TGTGCCAGCAGCGTACAAGGGAACACTGAAGCTTTCTTT

j_gene: TRBJ2-7
d_gene: -
v_gene: TRBV29-1
abundance: -
CDR3aa: CSVETSYEQYF
CDR3nt: TGCAGCGTTGAGACCTCCTACGAGCAGTACTTC

j_gene: TRBJ2-5
d_gene: -
v_gene: TRBV15
abundance: few
CDR3aa: CATSSGLTSQETQYF
CDR3nt: TGTGCCACCAGCAGTGGTTTGACTAGTCAAGAGACCCAGTACTTC

j_gene: TRBJ1-1
d_gene: -
v_gene: TRBV18
abundance: -
CDR3aa: CASRGARNTEAFF
CDR3nt: TGTGCCTCCAGGGGCGCGAGGAACACTGAAGCTTTCTTT

j_gene: TRBJ1-5
d_gene: TRBD1
v_gene: TRBV28
abundance: -
CDR3aa: CASSPLQGGVNQPQHF
CDR3nt: TGTGCCAGCAGTCCCCTCCAGGGGGGGGTCAATCAGCCCCAGCATTTT

j_gene: TRBJ2-1
d_gene: TRBD1
v_gene: TRBV6-1
abundance: -
CDR3aa: CASSGQGDSNEQFF
CDR3nt: TGTGCCAGCAGTGGACAGGGGGATAGCAATGAGCAGTTCTTC

j_gene: TRBJ1-4
d_gene: -
v_gene: TRBV7-9
abundance: -
CDR3aa: CASSRSIGETNEKLFF
CDR3nt: TGTGCCAGCAGCAGAAGCATAGGGGAAACTAATGAAAAACTGTTTTTT

j_gene: TRBJ2-3
d_gene: -
v_gene: TRBV4-2
abundance: -
CDR3aa: CASSQDGQGSDTQYF
CDR3nt: TGTGCCAGCAGCCAAGATGGGCAGGGTAGCGATACGCAGTATTTT

j_gene: TRBJ1-1
d_gene: -
v_gene: TRBV5-6
abundance: -
CDR3aa: CASSSFLVRESGTEAFF
CDR3nt: TGTGCCAGCAGCTCATTCTTAGTCAGGGAGAGCGGCACTGAAGCTTTCTTT

j_gene: TRBJ1-5
d_gene: -
v_gene: TRBV5-4
abundance: -
CDR3aa: CASSLDPQGQPQHF
CDR3nt: TGTGCCAGCAGCCTAGACCCCCAGGGTCAGCCCCAGCATTTT

j_gene: TRBJ2-2
d_gene: -
v_gene: TRBV7-2
abundance: -
CDR3aa: CASSRPPGMNTGELFF
CDR3nt: TGTGCCAGCAGCCGACCCCCAGGGATGAACACCGGGGAGCTGTTTTTT

j_gene: TRBJ1-4
d_gene: -
v_gene: TRBV30
abundance: -
CDR3aa: CAWNRVDEKLFF
CDR3nt: TGTGCCTGGAACAGGGTAGATGAAAAACTGTTTTTT

j_gene: TRBJ2-1
d_gene: -
v_gene: TRBV2
abundance: once
CDR3aa: CASKRGGDEQFF
CDR3nt: TGTGCCAGCAAGAGGGGTGGGGATGAGCAGTTCTTC

j_gene: TRBJ1-2
d_gene: TRBD1
v_gene: TRBV19
abundance: -
CDR3aa: CASSIAGGTGYGYTF
CDR3nt: TGTGCCAGTAGTATAGCCGGCGGGACAGGGTATGGCTACACCTTC

j_gene: TRBJ2-2
d_gene: -
v_gene: TRBV11-2
abundance: -
CDR3aa: CASSHGGRGRAGELFF
CDR3nt: TGTGCCAGCAGCCACGGGGGGAGGGGGCGAGCCGGGGAGCTGTTTTTT

j_gene: TRBJ2-5
d_gene: TRBD1
v_gene: TRBV15
abundance: -
CDR3aa: CATSRDKRQGTETQYF
CDR3nt: TGTGCCACCAGCAGAGATAAGAGACAGGGAACGGAGACCCAGTACTTC

j_gene: TRBJ1-6
d_gene: TRBD1
v_gene: TRBV4-1
abundance: -
CDR3aa: CASSQGAGTGGLPLHF
CDR3nt: TGCGCCAGCAGCCAAGGTGCCGGGACAGGGGGTCTACCCCTCCACTTT

j_gene: TRBJ2-3
d_gene: -
v_gene: TRBV5-6
abundance: -
CDR3aa: CASSEDLTDTQYF
CDR3nt: TGTGCCAGCAGCGAGGACTTAACAGATACGCAGTATTTT

j_gene: TRBJ2-5
d_gene: -
v_gene: TRBV7-2
abundance: -
CDR3aa: CASSLVLGEQYF
CDR3nt: TGTGCCAGCAGCTTAGTACTGGGGGAGCAGTACTTC

j_gene: TRBJ2-1
d_gene: TRBD2
v_gene: TRBV27
abundance: -
CDR3aa: CASSPYGREGRNEQFF
CDR3nt: TGTGCCAGCAGTCCCTATGGCCGGGAGGGTCGGAATGAGCAGTTCTTC

j_gene: TRBJ2-5
d_gene: TRBD2
v_gene: TRBV5-1
abundance: -
CDR3aa: CASSLGGLAEQETQYF
CDR3nt: TGCGCCAGCAGCTTGGGGGGACTAGCGGAACAAGAGACCCAGTACTTC

j_gene: TRBJ1-1
d_gene: -
v_gene: TRBV11-1
abundance: -
CDR3aa: CASSLAQGRTEAFF
CDR3nt: TGTGCCAGCAGCTTAGCCCAGGGTCGAACTGAAGCTTTCTTT

j_gene: TRBJ2-1
d_gene: -
v_gene: TRBV30
abundance: -
CDR3aa: CACSPGLEQFF
CDR3nt: TGTGCCTGTTCGCCGGGGCTTGAGCAGTTCTTC

j_gene: TRBJ2-3
d_gene: TRBD2
v_gene: TRBV30
abundance: -
CDR3aa: CAWSSGGSTDTQYF
CDR3nt: TGTGCCTGGAGTAGCGGGGGGTCCACAGATACGCAGTATTTT

j_gene: TRBJ2-7
d_gene: TRBD1
v_gene: TRBV7-3
abundance: -
CDR3aa: CASSLYSPRTGAKYEQYF
CDR3nt: TGTGCCAGCAGCTTATACTCCCCCCGGACAGGGGCAAAGTACGAGCAGTACTTC

j_gene: TRBJ2-1
d_gene: TRBD2
v_gene: TRBV7-8
abundance: -
CDR3aa: CASSLKLAGGFFYNEQFF
CDR3nt: TGTGCCAGCAGCTTAAAACTAGCGGGAGGGTTTTTCTACAATGAGCAGTTCTTC

j_gene: TRBJ2-7
d_gene: -
v_gene: TRBV18
abundance: few
CDR3aa: CASSSAHEQYF
CDR3nt: TGTGCCAGCTCAAGCGCCCACGAGCAGTACTTC

j_gene: TRBJ2-3
d_gene: TRBD2
v_gene: TRBV30
abundance: -
CDR3aa: CAQRGGGADTQYF
CDR3nt: TGTGCCCAGCGGGGGGGCGGGGCAGATACGCAGTATTTT

j_gene: TRBJ1-5
d_gene: TRBD1
v_gene: TRBV27
abundance: -
CDR3aa: CASAGDRGNQPQHF
CDR3nt: TGTGCCAGCGCCGGAGACAGGGGCAATCAGCCCCAGCATTTT

j_gene: TRBJ2-5
d_gene: TRBD2
v_gene: TRBV27
abundance: -
CDR3aa: CASSRLAGVQETQYF
CDR3nt: TGTGCCAGCAGTCGTCTAGCGGGGGTCCAAGAGACCCAGTACTTC

j_gene: TRBJ1-3
d_gene: -
v_gene: TRBV19
abundance: once
CDR3aa: CASTTKLISGNTIYF
CDR3nt: TGTGCCAGTACCACAAAACTGATCTCTGGAAACACCATATATTTT

j_gene: TRBJ2-2
d_gene: -
v_gene: TRBV5-5
abundance: -
CDR3aa: CASSRNTGPNTGELFF
CDR3nt: TGTGCCAGCAGCCGAAATACAGGACCGAACACCGGGGAGCTGTTTTTT

j_gene: TRBJ2-3
d_gene: TRBD2
v_gene: TRBV20-1
abundance: -
CDR3aa: CSVGGGTQYF
CDR3nt: TGCAGTGTCGGGGGGGGTACGCAGTATTTT

j_gene: TRBJ2-2
d_gene: -
v_gene: TRBV15
abundance: -
CDR3aa: CATSRVRTGELFF
CDR3nt: TGTGCCACCAGCAGAGTTAGGACCGGGGAGCTGTTTTTT

j_gene: TRBJ1-1
d_gene: -
v_gene: TRBV6-5
abundance: -
CDR3aa: CASSYGWGSVTEAFF
CDR3nt: TGTGCCAGCAGTTACGGGTGGGGGTCGGTCACTGAAGCTTTCTTT

j_gene: TRBJ1-1
d_gene: TRBD1
v_gene: TRBV11-3
abundance: -
CDR3aa: CASSLGYRGEAFF
CDR3nt: TGTGCCAGCAGCTTAGGGTACAGGGGAGAAGCTTTCTTT

j_gene: TRBJ1-1
d_gene: -
v_gene: TRBV19
abundance: -
CDR3aa: CASSSLDGLTQNTEAFF
CDR3nt: TGTGCCAGTAGTAGCTTGGATGGATTGACACAGAACACTGAAGCTTTCTTT

j_gene: TRBJ1-1
d_gene: -
v_gene: TRBV11-2
abundance: few
CDR3aa: CASSPVTVLNTEAFF
CDR3nt: TGTGCCAGCAGCCCAGTGACGGTCCTGAACACTGAAGCTTTCTTT

j_gene: TRBJ1-2
d_gene: TRBD1
v_gene: TRBV19
abundance: -
CDR3aa: CASGGTGAGYTF
CDR3nt: TGTGCCAGCGGGGGGACAGGGGCAGGCTACACCTTC

j_gene: TRBJ1-1
d_gene: -
v_gene: TRBV6-6
abundance: -
CDR3aa: CASSKDGMNTEAFF
CDR3nt: TGTGCCAGCAGCAAGGACGGTATGAACACTGAAGCTTTCTTT

j_gene: TRBJ2-5
d_gene: TRBD2
v_gene: TRBV5-1
abundance: -
CDR3aa: CASSPWASGGEETQYF
CDR3nt: TGCGCCAGCAGCCCCTGGGCTAGCGGGGGGGAAGAGACCCAGTACTTC

j_gene: TRBJ2-7
d_gene: TRBD1
v_gene: TRBV5-1
abundance: -
CDR3aa: CASSLSQGVAGEQYF
CDR3nt: TGCGCCAGCAGCTTGAGTCAGGGGGTGGCCGGCGAGCAGTACTTC

j_gene: TRBJ2-7
d_gene: TRBD2
v_gene: TRBV7-9
abundance: -
CDR3aa: CASSSMSGGYSYEQYF
CDR3nt: TGTGCCAGCAGCTCCATGAGCGGGGGCTACTCCTACGAGCAGTACTTC